One sample yielded the 27 T cell receptor beta chains listed below, sequenced in a study of beta chain features in type 1 diabetes. General observations from the study: Shorter TCRB CDR3s, moderately but significantly so, were found in Type 1 diabetes patients in all four CD4+ subsets.

No antigen is known for these receptors. The study reverse transcribed the entire isolated RNA, so it sequenced expressed TCRB transcripts. Assay used: immunoSEQ multiplex PCR; TCRdb lists only in-frame clones, some missing. The data hold approximately 730,000 clones, with about an eighth observed a single time. Material: naive CD4+ T cells from blood. These receptors were taken from a man between 18 and 35 years old with type 1 diabetes.

Of note for this clone: This sample also contains other DNA sequences that code for the same CDR3. In DNA, the CDR3 is TGTGCCAGCAGCTTGGGCACAGATACGCAGTATTTT. Its protein is CASSLGTDTQYF. This chain joins TRBV7-6 and TRBJ2-3; D gene uncertain. The CDR3 runs to 12 residues. The germline CDR1 and CDR2 sequences are SGHVS and FNYEAQ. V lost 3 bases and J lost 1, with 2 bases in between.

There are a few counts of this clone. The sample has other DNA sequences that encode this CDR3 too. This chain connects TRBV4-2 to TRBJ2-1, with unresolved D. The CDR3 runs 13 residues. Per germline, CDR1 LGHNA and CDR2 YNFKEQ. The V end lost 1 base, the J end lost 2 bases, and 3 bases lay between the germline ends. CDR3: CASSQGTYNEQFF. The CDR3 DNA is TGTGCCAGCAGCCAAGGGACCTACAATGAGCAGTTCTTC.

This clone was detected only a few times. The chain links TRBV19 to TRBJ2-1, with 7 positions matching TRBD2. Trimming removed 6 bases from V and 0 bases from J; junction bases left unmatched: 8. There are 16 residues in the CDR3. Germline V gives CDR1 LNHDA, CDR2 SQIVND (reference sequence). CDR3 coding DNA: TGTGCCAGTAGCGGGAAGCGGGGCAGCTCCTACAATGAGCAGTTCTTC. Translation gives CASSGKRGSSYNEQFF.

The rearrangement uses TRBV9 and TRBJ2-5, with D possibly being TRBD1 (6 bases). The CDR3 spans 14 residues. Trimming took off 3 bases at V and 5 bases at J, with 14 bases between the two ends. The V gene's germline CDR1 is SGDLS and CDR2 YYNGEE. This chain's CDR3 is CASSGLTGGETQYF. The CDR3 nucleotides are TGTGCCAGCAGCGGGCTGACAGGTGGTGAGACCCAGTACTTC.

The gene calls are TRBV6-5 and TRBJ1-1; D uncertain. V shed 7 bases and J shed 5 bases, with 8 bases lying between them. Germline-derived CDR1 and CDR2 are MNHEY and SVGAGI. The CDR3 spans 11 residues. CDR3 residues: CASKVLTEAFF. Here the CDR3 DNA reads TGTGCCAGCAAGGTATTGACTGAAGCTTTCTTT.

There are a few counts of this clone. The chain is built from TRBV5-4 and TRBJ2-3; D tentatively reads TRBD1 or TRBD2 (5 bases each). The CDR3 runs to 17 residues. Deletions cut 5 bases from V and 2 bases from J, with 21 bases between. Per germline, CDR1 SGHNT and CDR2 YYREEE (reference sequence). The CDR3 DNA follows: TGTGCCAGCAGTCTGAGAGGGGCCTACCTAAACACAGATACGCAGTATTTT. This encodes CASSLRGAYLNTDTQYF. The full variable domain, completed using reference TRBV5-4 and TRBJ2-3, is ETGVTQSPTHLIKTRGQQVTLRCSSQSGHNTVSWYQQALGQGPQFIFQYYREEENGRGNFPPRFSGLQFPNYSSELNVNALELDDSALYLCASSLRGAYLNTDTQYFGPGTRLTVL.

This chain uses TRBV2 with TRBJ1-6; tentative D call: TRBD1 (5 bases). The germline CDR1 and CDR2 sequences are SNHLY and FYNNEI. Trimming took 6 bases from V and 11 from J, leaving 14 bases between them. This CDR3 has 13 amino acids. CDR3 protein: CASRGTFQAPLHF. The CDR3 DNA sequence: TGTGCCAGCAGAGGGACTTTCCAGGCACCCCTCCACTTT. Full variable domain (outside the CDR3, taken from reference TRBV2 and TRBJ1-6): EPEVTQTPSHQVTQMGQEVILRCVPISNHLYFYWYRQILGQKVEFLVSFYNNEISEKSEIFDDQFSVERPDGSNFTLKIRSTKLEDSAMYFCASRGTFQAPLHFGNGTRLTVT.

J is TRBJ2-3 and V is TRBV4-1, with D possibly matching TRBD1 (6 bases). CDR1 is MGHRA, CDR2 YSYEKL, per germline. The CDR3 extends over 18 amino acids. Trimming left V 1 base short and J 0 bases short, with 17 bases between. In DNA, the CDR3 is TGCGCCAGCAGCCAAGGGGGGCTAGTCCAGTCTAGCACAGATACGCAGTATTTT. It is translated as CASSQGGLVQSSTDTQYF.

This clone was seen a few times. The chain carries TRBV25-1 and TRBJ1-4, with D possibly being TRBD1 (5 bases). With 1 base removed from V and 3 bases from J, the gap between germline ends came to 12 bases. The CDR3 runs 16 residues. Germline V gives CDR1 MGHDK, CDR2 SYGVNS. Here the CDR3 reads CASSESWDAANEKLFF. The CDR3 coding sequence is TGTGCCAGCAGTGAATCCTGGGACGCAGCTAATGAAAAACTGTTTTTT.

This clone was detected a few times. J is TRBJ1-1 and V is TRBV7-2, with 9 bases matching TRBD1. Germline trimming cut 3 bases from V and 4 bases from J; bases unmatched to any gene: 6. The CDR3 totals 15 residues. Germline V gene sequence: CDR1 SGHTA, CDR2 FQGNSA. CDR3 sequence: CASSFWDREGTEAFF. The CDR3 DNA follows: TGTGCCAGCAGCTTTTGGGACAGGGAGGGCACTGAAGCTTTCTTT.

J is TRBJ2-1 and V is TRBV6-5; the match to TRBD1 covers 7 bases. CDR3 length: 15 residues. The V and J ends lost 4 bases and 3 bases, in that order; junction bases with no gene match: 6. Germline values: CDR1 MNHEY, CDR2 SVGAGI. The CDR3: CASSSKGTDYNEQFF. CDR3 coding DNA: TGTGCCAGCAGTTCAAAGGGGACAGACTACAATGAGCAGTTCTTC.

This clone was recorded a few times. This rearrangement joins TRBV5-4 to TRBJ1-1, with D possibly being TRBD1 (5 bases). Deletions cut 0 bases from V and 1 base from J, with 7 bases between. This CDR3 is built from 14 residues. Germline CDR1 reads SGHNT; CDR2 reads YYREEE (reference sequence). CDR3: CASSLEGRNTEAFF. In nucleotides, the CDR3 is TGTGCCAGCAGCTTGGAGGGGAGGAACACTGAAGCTTTCTTT.

This clone was seen more than once but under ten times. This CDR3 is also generated by other DNA sequences in the sample. The chain recombines TRBV6-5 with TRBJ2-5, with 8 positions matching TRBD1. The CDR3 totals 14 residues. V lost 4 bases, J lost 3 bases, and 4 bases stayed unmatched. Per germline, CDR1 MNHEY and CDR2 SVGAGI. This chain's CDR3 is CASSSPGQEETQYF. The CDR3 DNA sequence: TGTGCCAGCAGTTCGCCGGGACAGGAAGAGACCCAGTACTTC.

This clone has more than one count but fewer than ten. This chain links TRBV4-1 with TRBJ1-1; possible D gene TRBD1, 6 bases. With 2 bases removed from V and 0 bases from J, the gap between germline ends came to 16 bases. CDR1 and CDR2 from the germline V gene are MGHRA and YSYEKL. The CDR3 consists of 17 residues. The chain's CDR3 is CASSQNRDFIMNTEAFF. The CDR3, as DNA: TGCGCCAGCAGCCAAAACAGGGACTTTATAATGAACACTGAAGCTTTCTTT.

There are a few counts of this clone. The same CDR3 can be traced to other DNA sequences in this sample. This chain uses TRBV27 with TRBJ2-3, with D unresolved. V dropped 6 bases and J dropped 0 bases, with 7 bases sitting between them. This CDR3 spans 13 amino acids. Germline V gene lookup returns CDR1 MNHEY and CDR2 SMNVEV (reference sequence). The CDR3 DNA follows: TGTGCCAGCAGGGTCCCTAGCACAGATACGCAGTATTTT. This gives the protein CASRVPSTDTQYF.

For this clone: This specimen includes other DNA sequences encoding the same CDR3. This sequence joins TRBV7-9 and TRBJ2-1, with unresolved D. V was cut by 1 base and J by 3 bases, with 4 bases left in between. Germline CDR1 is SEHNR and CDR2 is FQNEAQ (reference sequence). This CDR3 has 13 residues. CDR3 region: CASSLERYNEQFF. The CDR3 DNA is TGTGCCAGCAGCTTAGAACGCTACAATGAGCAGTTCTTC.

The table lists this clone with a few counts. The rearrangement links TRBV5-4 to TRBJ2-1; possibly TRBD2 for D (5 bases). Germline lookup yields CDR1 SGHNT and CDR2 YYREEE (reference sequence). CDR3 length: 16 residues. Trimming left V 2 bases short and J 2 bases short, with 14 bases between. CDR3 sequence (DNA): TGTGCCAGCAGCTTATCATCCGCCGGGACCTACAATGAGCAGTTCTTC. It translates to CASSLSSAGTYNEQFF.

This clone has more than one count but fewer than ten. The rearrangement joins TRBV9 to TRBJ2-2; 8 nucleotides line up with TRBD1. The trim removed 4 bases at V and 10 bases at J, leaving 12 bases unmatched. The germline V gene has CDR1 SGDLS and CDR2 YYNGEE. The CDR3 totals 15 residues. Here the CDR3 DNA reads TGTGCCAGCAGCCCCCGGACAGGGTCACCCGAGGAGCTGTTTTTT. Translating it yields CASSPRTGSPEELFF.

The chain employs TRBV2 and TRBJ1-4; 8 bases line up with TRBD1. V was pared by 8 bases and J by 7 bases, with 9 bases of the junction left unmatched. The CDR3 has 14 residues. Germline lookup yields CDR1 SNHLY and CDR2 FYNNEI. CDR3 DNA: TGTGCCAGCCTATATGGACAGGGTGGTGAAAAACTGTTTTTT. Translation: CASLYGQGGEKLFF.

Comments on this clone: Different DNA sequences within this sample yield the same CDR3. The J gene is TRBJ1-1, the V gene TRBV7-9; D is uncertain. CDR1 and CDR2 (germline): SEHNR, FQNEAQ (reference sequence). V dropped 3 bases and J dropped 1 base, with 6 bases sitting between them. The CDR3 spans 13 residues. The CDR3 coding sequence is TGTGCCAGCAGCTTCCAGGAGAACACTGAAGCTTTCTTT. Translation: CASSFQENTEAFF. Based on the CDR3 plus reference TRBV7-9 and TRBJ1-1, the full variable domain is DTGVSQNPRHKITKRGQNVTFRCDPISEHNRLYWYRQTLGQGPEFLTYFQNEAQLEKSRLLSDRFSAERPKGSFSTLEIQRTEQGDSAMYLCASSFQENTEAFFGQGTRLTVV.

The chain joins TRBV6-5 to TRBJ2-5; D call uncertain. Trimming removed 0 bases at V and 5 bases at J, with 10 bases between. The CDR3 is 14 amino acids. The germline V gene has CDR1 MNHEY and CDR2 SVGAGI. The CDR3 coding sequence is TGTGCCAGCAGTTACTCTTCTCTGGGGGAGACCCAGTACTTC. Translating it yields CASSYSSLGETQYF.

This clone was observed a few times. The chain has TRBV13 and TRBJ2-7; D perhaps matches TRBD1 (5 bases). The CDR3 is 15 residues long. Germline V gene sequence: CDR1 PRHDT, CDR2 FYEKMQ (reference sequence). V was clipped by 3 bases and J by 2 bases, with 14 bases between them. In DNA, the CDR3 is TGTGCCAGCAGCTTTGGGGCCCTGGACACCTACGAGCAGTACTTC. Translated: CASSFGALDTYEQYF.

This clone was detected only a few times. The chain couples TRBV9 to TRBJ1-6; a possible D gene is TRBD1 (5 bases). From germline, CDR1 is SGDLS and CDR2 YYNGEE. V lost 3 bases to trimming and J lost 10 bases, with 20 bases between them. The CDR3 is made up of 16 amino acids. The CDR3 DNA follows: TGTGCCAGCAGCGGAACCCTACAGGACTTGGGGTCACCCCTCCACTTT. It is translated as CASSGTLQDLGSPLHF.

The rearrangement uses TRBV15 and TRBJ1-2, with 7 bases identical to TRBD1. Germline trimming cut 4 bases from V and 1 base from J; bases unmatched to any gene: 9. This CDR3 has 16 residues. Germline V gene data show CDR1 as LNHNV and CDR2 as YYDKDF (reference sequence). For the CDR3, the DNA is TGTGCCACCAGCAAAGACAAGGGGGCGCTTAACTATGGCTACACCTTC. Its protein product is CATSKDKGALNYGYTF.

The chain couples TRBV6-1 to TRBJ2-5; a possible D gene is TRBD1 (6 bases). Germline-derived CDR1 and CDR2 are MNHNS and SASEGT. CDR3 length equals 15 residues. Trimming pared 4 bases from V and 4 bases from J, leaving 16 bases between. CDR3 loop: CASSAAIGGRETQYF. CDR3 DNA: TGTGCCAGCAGTGCCGCGATAGGGGGACGAGAGACCCAGTACTTC.

The sample holds a few counts of this clone. This rearrangement joins TRBV30 to TRBJ1-5; 10 nucleotides match TRBD1. The CDR3 has 18 amino acids. Germline V CDR1 and CDR2: GTSNPN, SVGIG (reference sequence). V shed 2 bases, J shed 0 bases, and the junction held 10 bases outside the gene matches. The CDR3 reads CAWSWDRGPFISNQPQHF. CDR3 DNA: TGTGCCTGGAGTTGGGACAGGGGCCCTTTTATTAGCAATCAGCCCCAGCATTTT.

This chain uses TRBV4-1 with TRBJ2-7, with a tentative D call TRBD1 (6 bases). Between the trimmed V and J ends, which lost 5 bases and 7 bases, there was a span of 15 bases. CDR1 and CDR2 (germline): MGHRA, YSYEKL. This CDR3 spans 13 amino acids. The CDR3 reads CASSSYTGNEQYF. CDR3 DNA: TGCGCCAGCAGCTCCTACACAGGGAATGAGCAGTACTTC.